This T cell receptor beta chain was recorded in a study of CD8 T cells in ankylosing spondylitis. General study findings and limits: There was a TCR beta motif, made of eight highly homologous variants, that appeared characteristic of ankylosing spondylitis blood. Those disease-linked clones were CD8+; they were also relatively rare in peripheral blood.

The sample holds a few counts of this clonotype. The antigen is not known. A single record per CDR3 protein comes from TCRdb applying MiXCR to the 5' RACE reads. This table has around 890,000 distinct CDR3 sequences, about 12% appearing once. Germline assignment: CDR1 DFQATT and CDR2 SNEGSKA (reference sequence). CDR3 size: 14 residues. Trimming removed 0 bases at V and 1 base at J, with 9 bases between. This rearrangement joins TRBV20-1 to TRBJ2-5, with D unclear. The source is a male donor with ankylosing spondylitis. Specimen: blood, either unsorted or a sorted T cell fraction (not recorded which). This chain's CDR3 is CSARDRRLQETQYF. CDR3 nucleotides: TGCAGTGCTAGAGATAGGCGTCTCCAAGAGACCCAGTACTTC.